This TCR beta chain was sequenced during a study of tumor-infiltrating lymphocytes in localized non-small cell lung cancer. Study-wide findings and caveats: No link was found between tumor T-cell fraction and recurrence-free survival.

A remark on this clone: Its specificity is not known.

Assay: immunoSEQ multiplex PCR; the TCRdb copy retains only in-frame clones and omits some. The data contain over 12,000 clones, roughly four fifths of them singletons. CDR1 is SGHRS, CDR2 YFSETQ, per germline. V lost 4 bases, J lost 1 base, and 9 bases lay in between. CDR3 length: 13 amino acids. The specimen sequenced was lung tumor tissue. The sequence came from a human donor with non-small cell lung cancer. The genes are TRBV5-1 and TRBJ2-7, with D perhaps TRBD2 (5 bases). CDR3: CASSISDSYEQYF. The CDR3 nucleotides read TGCGCCAGCAGCATTAGCGATTCCTACGAGCAGTACTTC.